The TCR beta chain described here comes from a study of blood T cell repertoires in COVID-19. The overall study: PBMCs, B-cell-depleted T cells, or T cells provided the cDNA or gDNA that made up the material.

This clone was detected only a few times. The assay was immunoSEQ multiplex PCR, and TCRdb's table has in-frame clones only and misses some. Among under 250,000 clones listed, 70% to 90% were seen once. This CDR3 comprises 15 residues. The germline CDR1 and CDR2 sequences are SGHRS and YFSETQ. V was cut by 5 bases and J by 0 bases, with 13 bases left in between. The chain employs TRBV5-1 and TRBJ2-3, with D tentatively TRBD2 (5 bases). This TCR came from a woman in her seventies with active or convalescent COVID-19. Sequenced: peripheral blood. CDR3 sequence reads: CASRPSGASTDTQYF. CDR3 sequence (DNA): TGCGCCAGCAGACCGAGCGGTGCTAGCACAGATACGCAGTATTTT.